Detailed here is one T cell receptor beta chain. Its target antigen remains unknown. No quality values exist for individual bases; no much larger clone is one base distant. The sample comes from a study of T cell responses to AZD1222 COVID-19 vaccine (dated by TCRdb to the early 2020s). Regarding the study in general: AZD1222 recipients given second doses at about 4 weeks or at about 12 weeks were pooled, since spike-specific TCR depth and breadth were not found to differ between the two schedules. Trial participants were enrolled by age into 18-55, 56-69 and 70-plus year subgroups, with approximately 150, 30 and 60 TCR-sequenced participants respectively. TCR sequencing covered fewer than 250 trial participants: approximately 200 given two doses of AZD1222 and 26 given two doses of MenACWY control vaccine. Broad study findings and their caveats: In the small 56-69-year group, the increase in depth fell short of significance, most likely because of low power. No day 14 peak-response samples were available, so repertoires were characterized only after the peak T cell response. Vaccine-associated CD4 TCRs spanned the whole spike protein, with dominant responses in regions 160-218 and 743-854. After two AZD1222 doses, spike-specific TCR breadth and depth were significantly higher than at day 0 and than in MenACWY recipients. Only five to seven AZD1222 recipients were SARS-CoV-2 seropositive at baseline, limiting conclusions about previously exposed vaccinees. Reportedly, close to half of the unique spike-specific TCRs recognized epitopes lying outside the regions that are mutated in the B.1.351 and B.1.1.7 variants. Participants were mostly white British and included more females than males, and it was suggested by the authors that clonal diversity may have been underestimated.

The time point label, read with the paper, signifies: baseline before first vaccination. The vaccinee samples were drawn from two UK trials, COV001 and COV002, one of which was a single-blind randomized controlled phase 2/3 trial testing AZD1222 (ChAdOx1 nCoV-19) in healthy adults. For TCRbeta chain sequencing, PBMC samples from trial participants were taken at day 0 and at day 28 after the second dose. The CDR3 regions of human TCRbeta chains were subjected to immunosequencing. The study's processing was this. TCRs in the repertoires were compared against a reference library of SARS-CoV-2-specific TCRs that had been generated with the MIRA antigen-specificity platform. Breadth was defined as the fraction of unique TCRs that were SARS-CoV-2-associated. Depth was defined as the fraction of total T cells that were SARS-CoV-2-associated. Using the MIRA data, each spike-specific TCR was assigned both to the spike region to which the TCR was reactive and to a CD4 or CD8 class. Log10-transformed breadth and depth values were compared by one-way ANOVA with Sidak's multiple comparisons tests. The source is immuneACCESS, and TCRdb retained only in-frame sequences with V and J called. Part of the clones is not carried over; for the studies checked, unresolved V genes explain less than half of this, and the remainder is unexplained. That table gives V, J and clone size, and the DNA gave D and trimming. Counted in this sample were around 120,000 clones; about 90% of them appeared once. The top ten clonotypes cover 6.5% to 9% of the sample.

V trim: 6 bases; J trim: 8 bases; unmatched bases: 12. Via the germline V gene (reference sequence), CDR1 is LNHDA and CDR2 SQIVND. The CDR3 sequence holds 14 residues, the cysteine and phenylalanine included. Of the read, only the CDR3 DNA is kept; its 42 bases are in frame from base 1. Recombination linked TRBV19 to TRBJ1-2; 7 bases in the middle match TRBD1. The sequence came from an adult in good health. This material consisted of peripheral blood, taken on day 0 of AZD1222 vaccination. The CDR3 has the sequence CASRTSRQGGGYTF. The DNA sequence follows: TGTGCCAGTAGAACCTCCCGACAGGGAGGCGGCTACACCTTC.